These T cell receptor beta chains were read from a single sample in a study of spatial heterogeneity in lung cancer. TCRdb reanalysed the 5' RACE reads using MiXCR and keeps one entry per CDR3 protein. Of 20,000 to 25,000 distinct CDR3 sequences in the sample, under 8% were seen once. Sample: lung tumor tissue, taken at surgery. These receptors were obtained from a male donor with early-stage non-small cell lung cancer. CDR3s include the opening cysteine and the closing phenylalanine or tryptophan. The order of the fields is J gene, V gene, D gene, clone size, CDR3 DNA, CDR3 protein. D genes are given only for firm matches. Clone size is given for some rows only: seen once, a few or many times, or a class if the clone is expanded.

j_gene: TRBJ2-1
v_gene: TRBV7-9
d_gene: NA
abundance: many
CDR3nt: TGTGCCAGCAGCTACGCTAGGTCCCATGAGCAGTTCTTC
CDR3aa: CASSYARSHEQFF

j_gene: TRBJ2-2
v_gene: TRBV15
d_gene: TRBD2
abundance: medium-sized
CDR3nt: TGTGCCACCAGCAGGCCGGAGGGAGGGCTCTACACCGGGGAGCTGTTTTTT
CDR3aa: CATSRPEGGLYTGELFF

j_gene: TRBJ2-5
v_gene: TRBV7-2
d_gene: NA
abundance: NA
CDR3nt: TGTGCCAGCAGCTTACTCCCCAGCACAAAGACCCAGTACTTC
CDR3aa: CASSLLPSTKTQYF

j_gene: TRBJ1-2
v_gene: TRBV13
d_gene: NA
abundance: many
CDR3nt: TGTGCCAGCAGCATCATGGGGGTACACTATGGCTACACCTTC
CDR3aa: CASSIMGVHYGYTF

j_gene: TRBJ2-5
v_gene: TRBV9
d_gene: TRBD2
abundance: many
CDR3nt: TGTGCCAGCAGCGTAGGCGGGGGGTTACAAGAGACCCAGTACTTC
CDR3aa: CASSVGGGLQETQYF

j_gene: TRBJ2-5
v_gene: TRBV7-9
d_gene: TRBD2
abundance: many
CDR3nt: TGTGCCAGCAGCCGCGGGGGCGGGGGGATCCAGGAGACCCAGTACTTC
CDR3aa: CASSRGGGGIQETQYF

j_gene: TRBJ1-5
v_gene: TRBV20-1
d_gene: NA
abundance: many
CDR3nt: TGCAGTGCTAGAGATAGGGTCCGAGGGTATTATCAGCCCCAGCATTTT
CDR3aa: CSARDRVRGYYQPQHF

j_gene: TRBJ1-1
v_gene: TRBV12-3/TRBV12-4
d_gene: NA
abundance: few
CDR3nt: TGTGCCAGCAGTGGGACTGGGGGGTGGGGGGCTGAAGCTTTCTTT
CDR3aa: CASSGTGGWGAEAFF

j_gene: TRBJ2-7
v_gene: TRBV27
d_gene: NA
abundance: few
CDR3nt: TGTGCCAGCAGTATGGCTAGCTCCTACGAGCAGTACTTC
CDR3aa: CASSMASSYEQYF

j_gene: TRBJ2-5
v_gene: TRBV7-7
d_gene: TRBD2
abundance: many
CDR3nt: TGTGCTAGCAGCTCCAGCACTAGCGGGCAAGAGACCCAGTACTTC
CDR3aa: CASSSSTSGQETQYF

j_gene: TRBJ2-6
v_gene: TRBV29-1
d_gene: NA
abundance: many
CDR3nt: TGCAGCGTTGGTTGGGGTTCTGGGGCCAACGTCCTGACTTTC
CDR3aa: CSVGWGSGANVLTF

j_gene: TRBJ2-7
v_gene: TRBV27
d_gene: NA
abundance: few
CDR3nt: TGTGCCAGCAGTAATGGTGGGAGCTCCTACGAGCAGTACTTC
CDR3aa: CASSNGGSSYEQYF

j_gene: TRBJ2-3
v_gene: TRBV4-2
d_gene: TRBD1
abundance: many
CDR3nt: TGTGCCAGCAGCCAAGCAGGAGGCCAGGGGGCACGGGATACGCAGTATTTT
CDR3aa: CASSQAGGQGARDTQYF

j_gene: TRBJ2-7
v_gene: TRBV29-1
d_gene: TRBD1
abundance: few
CDR3nt: TGCAGCGTGCGCAGGGGGCGGTACGAGCAGTACTTC
CDR3aa: CSVRRGRYEQYF

j_gene: TRBJ1-6
v_gene: TRBV5-4
d_gene: NA
abundance: few
CDR3nt: TGTGCCAGCAGCGGGGGCGTAGGGCGTAATTCACCCCTCCACTTT
CDR3aa: CASSGGVGRNSPLHF

j_gene: TRBJ2-4
v_gene: TRBV27
d_gene: TRBD2
abundance: many
CDR3nt: TGTGCCAGCAGTTCCCGGGGTAGCGGGAGGGCCGATGACATTCAGTACTTC
CDR3aa: CASSSRGSGRADDIQYF

j_gene: TRBJ1-2
v_gene: TRBV6-1
d_gene: TRBD1
abundance: many
CDR3nt: TGTGCCAGCAGTGCCCCGACAGGGATCTATGGCTACACCTTC
CDR3aa: CASSAPTGIYGYTF

j_gene: TRBJ2-7
v_gene: TRBV2
d_gene: NA
abundance: few
CDR3nt: TGTGCCACCTCCTCAGGCAGGGGATCAGGAGAGCAGTACTTC
CDR3aa: CATSSGRGSGEQYF

j_gene: TRBJ2-2
v_gene: TRBV5-1
d_gene: TRBD2
abundance: many
CDR3nt: TGCGCCAGCAGCTCCCCTACGGGGACTATAACCGGGGAGCTGTTTTTT
CDR3aa: CASSSPTGTITGELFF

j_gene: TRBJ2-6
v_gene: TRBV7-9
d_gene: TRBD1
abundance: many
CDR3nt: TGTGCCAGCAGCTCAGGACAGGGAAGTGGGGCCAACGTCCTGACTTTC
CDR3aa: CASSSGQGSGANVLTF

j_gene: TRBJ2-7
v_gene: TRBV10-3
d_gene: NA
abundance: few
CDR3nt: TGTGCCATCAGTGCTGGTGACAGCAGCCTCGAGCAGTACTTC
CDR3aa: CAISAGDSSLEQYF